This T cell receptor beta chain stems from a study of blood T cell repertoires in COVID-19. Trimming cost V 7 bases and J 13 bases; bases outside gene matches: 11. The CDR3 is 13 amino acids. The method was immunoSEQ multiplex PCR; TCRdb's version includes in-frame clones alone and lacks a portion of them. This table holds fewer than 200,000 clones, roughly four fifths found once. The origin of this receptor is a woman aged 70-85 years with COVID-19, enrolled during active disease. The V call is TRBV12-3 or TRBV12-4, the J call TRBJ2-2; 8 bases are shared with TRBD2. The sequencing input was peripheral blood. In DNA, the CDR3 is TGTGCCAGCACCATCACGGGGGGGGTCTCGCTGTTTTTT. It yields the protein CASTITGGVSLFF.